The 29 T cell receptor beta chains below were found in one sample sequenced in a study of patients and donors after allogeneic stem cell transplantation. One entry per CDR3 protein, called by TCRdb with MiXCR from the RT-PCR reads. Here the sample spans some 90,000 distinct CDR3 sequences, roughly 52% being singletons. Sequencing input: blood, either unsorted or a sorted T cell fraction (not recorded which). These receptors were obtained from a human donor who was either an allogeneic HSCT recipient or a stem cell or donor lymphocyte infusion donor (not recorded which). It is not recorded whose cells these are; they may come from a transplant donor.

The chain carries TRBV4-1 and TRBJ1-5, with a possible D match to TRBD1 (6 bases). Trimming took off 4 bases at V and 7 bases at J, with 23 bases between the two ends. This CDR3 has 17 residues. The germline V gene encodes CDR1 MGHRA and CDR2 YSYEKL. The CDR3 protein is CASSPTEGTGRGQPQHF. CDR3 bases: TGCGCCAGCAGCCCCACAGAGGGAACAGGGCGGGGGCAGCCCCAGCATTTT.

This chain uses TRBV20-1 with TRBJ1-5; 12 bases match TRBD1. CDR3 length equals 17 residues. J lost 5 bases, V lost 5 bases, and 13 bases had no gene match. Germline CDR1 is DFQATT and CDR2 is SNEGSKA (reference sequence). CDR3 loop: CSAGRSGTGGEYQPQHF. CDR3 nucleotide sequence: TGCAGTGCTGGGCGCTCCGGGACAGGGGGCGAGTATCAGCCCCAGCATTTT.

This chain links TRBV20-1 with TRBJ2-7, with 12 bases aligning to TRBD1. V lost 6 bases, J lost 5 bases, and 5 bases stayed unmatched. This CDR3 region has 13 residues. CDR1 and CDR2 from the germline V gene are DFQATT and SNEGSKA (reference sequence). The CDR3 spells CSAVGQGANEQYF. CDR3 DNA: TGCAGTGCAGTGGGACAGGGGGCCAACGAGCAGTACTTC.

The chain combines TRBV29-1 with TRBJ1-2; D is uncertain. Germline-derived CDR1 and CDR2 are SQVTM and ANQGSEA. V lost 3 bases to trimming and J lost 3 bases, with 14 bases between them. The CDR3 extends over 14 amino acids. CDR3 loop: CSVDPTYPHYGYTF. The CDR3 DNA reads TGCAGCGTTGACCCGACCTACCCCCACTATGGCTACACCTTC.

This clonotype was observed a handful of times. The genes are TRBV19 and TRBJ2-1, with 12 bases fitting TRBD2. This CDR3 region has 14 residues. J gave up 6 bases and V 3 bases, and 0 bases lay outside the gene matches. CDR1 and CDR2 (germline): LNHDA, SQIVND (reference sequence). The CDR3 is CASSMTSGSNEQFF. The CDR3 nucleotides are TGTGCCAGTAGTATGACTAGCGGGAGCAATGAGCAGTTCTTC. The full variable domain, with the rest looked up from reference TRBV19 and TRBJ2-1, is DGGITQSPKYLFRKEGQNVTLSCEQNLNHDAMYWYRQDPGQGLRLIYYSQIVNDFQKGDIAEGYSVSREKKESFPLTVTSAQKNPTAFYLCASSMTSGSNEQFFGPGTRLTVL.

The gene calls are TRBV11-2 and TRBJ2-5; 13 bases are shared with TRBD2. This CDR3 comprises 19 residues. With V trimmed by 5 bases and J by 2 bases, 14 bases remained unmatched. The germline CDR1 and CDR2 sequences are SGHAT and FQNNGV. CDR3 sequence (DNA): TGTGCCAGCAGCCCCCACGGACTAGCGGGAGCCTCATCTCAAGAGACCCAGTACTTC. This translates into CASSPHGLAGASSQETQYF. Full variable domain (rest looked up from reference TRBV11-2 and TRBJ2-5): EAGVAQSPRYKIIEKRQSVAFWCNPISGHATLYWYQQILGQGPKLLIQFQNNGVVDDSQLPKDRFSAERLKGVDSTLKIQPAKLEDSAVYLCASSPHGLAGASSQETQYFGPGTRLLVL.

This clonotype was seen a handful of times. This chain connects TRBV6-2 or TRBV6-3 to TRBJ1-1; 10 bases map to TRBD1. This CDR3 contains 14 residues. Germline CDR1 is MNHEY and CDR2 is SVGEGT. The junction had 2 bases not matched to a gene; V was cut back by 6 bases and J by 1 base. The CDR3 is CASRWDRGNTEAFF. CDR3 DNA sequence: TGTGCCAGCAGGTGGGACAGGGGGAACACTGAAGCTTTCTTT.

CDR3 in DNA: TGTGCCTTTCCCTCGACAGGGGGCCATGGCTACACCTTC. This sequence encodes CAFPSTGGHGYTF. The chain combines TRBV30 with TRBJ1-2; 10 bases map to TRBD1. This CDR3 is built from 13 residues. The V gene's germline CDR1 is GTSNPN and CDR2 SVGIG (reference sequence). V was clipped by 7 bases and J by 6 bases; unmatched bases: 8. The entire variable domain, with the rest obtained from reference TRBV30 and TRBJ1-2, is as follows: SQTIHQWPATLVQPVGSPLSLECTVEGTSNPNLYWYRQAAGRGLQLLFYSVGIGQISSEVPQNLSASRPQDRQFILSSKKLLLSDSGFYLCAFPSTGGHGYTFGSGTRLTVV.

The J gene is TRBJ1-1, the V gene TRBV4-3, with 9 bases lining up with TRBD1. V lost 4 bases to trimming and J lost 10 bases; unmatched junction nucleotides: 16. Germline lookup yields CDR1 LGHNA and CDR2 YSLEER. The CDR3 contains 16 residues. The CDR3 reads CASSPQVRTGAGRAFF. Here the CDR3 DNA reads TGCGCCAGCAGCCCCCAGGTTAGGACAGGGGCGGGGAGAGCTTTCTTT.

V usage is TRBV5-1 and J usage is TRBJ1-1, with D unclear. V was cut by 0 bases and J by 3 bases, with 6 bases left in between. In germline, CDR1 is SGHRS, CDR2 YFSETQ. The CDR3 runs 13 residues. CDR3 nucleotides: TGCGCCAGCAGCTTGGACCCTGACACTGAAGCTTTCTTT. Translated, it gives CASSLDPDTEAFF.

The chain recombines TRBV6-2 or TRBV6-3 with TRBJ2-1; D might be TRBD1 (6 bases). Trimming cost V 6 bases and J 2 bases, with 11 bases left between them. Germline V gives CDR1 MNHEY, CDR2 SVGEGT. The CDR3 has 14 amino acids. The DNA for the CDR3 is TGTGCCAGCAGCCGGGACACAACCTACAATGAGCAGTTCTTC. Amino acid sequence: CASSRDTTYNEQFF.

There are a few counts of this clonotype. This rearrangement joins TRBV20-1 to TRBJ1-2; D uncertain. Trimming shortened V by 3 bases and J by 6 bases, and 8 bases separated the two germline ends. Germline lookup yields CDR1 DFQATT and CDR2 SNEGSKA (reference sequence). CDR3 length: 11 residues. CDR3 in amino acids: CSARGFNGYTF. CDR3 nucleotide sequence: TGCAGTGCTAGGGGATTCAATGGCTACACCTTC.

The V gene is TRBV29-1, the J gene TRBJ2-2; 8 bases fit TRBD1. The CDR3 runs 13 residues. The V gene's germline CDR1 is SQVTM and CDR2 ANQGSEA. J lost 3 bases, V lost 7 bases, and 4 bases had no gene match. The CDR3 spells CSGYRGDTGELFF. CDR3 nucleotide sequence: TGCAGCGGTTACAGGGGGGACACCGGGGAGCTGTTTTTT.

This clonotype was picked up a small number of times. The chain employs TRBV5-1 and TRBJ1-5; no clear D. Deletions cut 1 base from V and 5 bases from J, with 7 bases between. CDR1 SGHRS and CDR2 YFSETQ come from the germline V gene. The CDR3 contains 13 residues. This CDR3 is CASSLKLDQPQHF. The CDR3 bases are TGCGCCAGCAGCTTGAAACTGGATCAGCCCCAGCATTTT.

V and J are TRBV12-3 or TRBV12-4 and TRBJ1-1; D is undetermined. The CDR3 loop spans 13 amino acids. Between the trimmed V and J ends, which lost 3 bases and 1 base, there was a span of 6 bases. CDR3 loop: CASSFEENTEAFF. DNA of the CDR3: TGTGCCAGCAGTTTTGAGGAGAACACTGAAGCTTTCTTT.

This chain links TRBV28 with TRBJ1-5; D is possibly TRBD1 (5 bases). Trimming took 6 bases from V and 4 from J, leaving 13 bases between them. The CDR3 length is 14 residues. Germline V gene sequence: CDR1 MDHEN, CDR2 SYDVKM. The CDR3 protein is CASRRTGRNQPQHF. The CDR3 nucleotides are TGTGCCAGCAGGCGGACGGGACGGAATCAGCCCCAGCATTTT. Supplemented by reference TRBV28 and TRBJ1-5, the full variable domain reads DVKVTQSSRYLVKRTGEKVFLECVQDMDHENMFWYRQDPGLGLRLIYFSYDVKMKEKGDIPEGYSVSREKKERFSLILESASTNQTSMYLCASRRTGRNQPQHFGDGTRLSIL.

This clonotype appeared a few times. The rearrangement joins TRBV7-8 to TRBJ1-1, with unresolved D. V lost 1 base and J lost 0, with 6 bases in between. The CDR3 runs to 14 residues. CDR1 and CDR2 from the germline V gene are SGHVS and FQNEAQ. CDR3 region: CASSLVIMNTEAFF. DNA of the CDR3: TGTGCCAGCAGCTTAGTTATTATGAACACTGAAGCTTTCTTT.

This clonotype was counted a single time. The CDR3 loop reads CASSQDGITEAFF. In DNA, the CDR3 is TGCGCCAGCAGCCAAGACGGGATCACTGAAGCTTTCTTT. This chain joins TRBV5-1 and TRBJ1-1; D not resolved. Between the trimmed V and J ends, which lost 4 bases and 4 bases, there was a span of 11 bases. Germline CDR1 and CDR2: SGHRS and YFSETQ. The CDR3 spans 13 residues.

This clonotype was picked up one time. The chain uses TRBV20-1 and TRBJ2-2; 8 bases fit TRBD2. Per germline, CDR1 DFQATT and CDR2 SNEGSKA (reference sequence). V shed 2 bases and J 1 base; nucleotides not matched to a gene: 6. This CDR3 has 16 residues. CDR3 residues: CSARRLTSENTGELFF. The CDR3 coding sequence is TGCAGTGCTAGACGACTGACTAGCGAGAACACCGGGGAGCTGTTTTTT.

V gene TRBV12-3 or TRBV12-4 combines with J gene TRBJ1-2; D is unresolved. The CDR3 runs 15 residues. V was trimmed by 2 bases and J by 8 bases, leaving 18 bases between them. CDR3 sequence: CASSLWSASMKGYTF. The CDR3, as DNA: TGTGCCAGCAGTTTATGGTCAGCCTCTATGAAGGGCTACACCTTC.

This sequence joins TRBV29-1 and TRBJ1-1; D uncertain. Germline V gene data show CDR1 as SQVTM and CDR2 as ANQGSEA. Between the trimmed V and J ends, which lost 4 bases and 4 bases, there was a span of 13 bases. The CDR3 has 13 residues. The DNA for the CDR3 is TGCAGCGTTGTCCGGGCCTGGAGCACTGAAGCTTTCTTT. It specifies CSVVRAWSTEAFF.

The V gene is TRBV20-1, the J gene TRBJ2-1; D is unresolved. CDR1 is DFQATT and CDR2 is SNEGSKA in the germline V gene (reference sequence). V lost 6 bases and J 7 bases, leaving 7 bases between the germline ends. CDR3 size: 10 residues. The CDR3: CSARQNEQFF. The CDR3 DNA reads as TGCAGTGCCAGGCAAAATGAGCAGTTCTTC.

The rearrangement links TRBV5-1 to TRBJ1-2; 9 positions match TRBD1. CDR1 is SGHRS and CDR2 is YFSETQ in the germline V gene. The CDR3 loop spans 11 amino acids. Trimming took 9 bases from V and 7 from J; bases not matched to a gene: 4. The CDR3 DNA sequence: TGCGCCACCCGGACAGGGGCTGGCTACACCTTC. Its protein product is CATRTGAGYTF.

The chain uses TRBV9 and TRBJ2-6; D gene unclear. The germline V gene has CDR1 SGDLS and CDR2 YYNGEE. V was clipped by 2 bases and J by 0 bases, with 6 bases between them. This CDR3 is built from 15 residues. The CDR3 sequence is CASSVQISGANVLTF. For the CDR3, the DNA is TGTGCCAGCAGCGTCCAGATCTCTGGGGCCAACGTCCTGACTTTC.

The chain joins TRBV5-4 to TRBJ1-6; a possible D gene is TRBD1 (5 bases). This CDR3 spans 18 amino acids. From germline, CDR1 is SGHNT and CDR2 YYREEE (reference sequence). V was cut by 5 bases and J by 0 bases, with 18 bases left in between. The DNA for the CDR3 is TGTGCCAGCAGTGACATTGAGGGACGGAGCTCCTATAATTCACCCCTCCACTTT. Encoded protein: CASSDIEGRSSYNSPLHF. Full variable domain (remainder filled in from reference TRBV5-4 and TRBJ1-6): ETGVTQSPTHLIKTRGQQVTLRCSSQSGHNTVSWYQQALGQGPQFIFQYYREEENGRGNFPPRFSGLQFPNYSSELNVNALELDDSALYLCASSDIEGRSSYNSPLHFGNGTRLTVT.

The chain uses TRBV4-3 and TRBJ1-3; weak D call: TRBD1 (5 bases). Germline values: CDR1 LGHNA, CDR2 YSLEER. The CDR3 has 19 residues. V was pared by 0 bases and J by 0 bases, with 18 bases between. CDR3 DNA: TGCGCCAGCAGCCAAGATCGGGGCTCCTCCGCGCTCTCTGGAAACACCATATATTTT. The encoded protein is CASSQDRGSSALSGNTIYF.

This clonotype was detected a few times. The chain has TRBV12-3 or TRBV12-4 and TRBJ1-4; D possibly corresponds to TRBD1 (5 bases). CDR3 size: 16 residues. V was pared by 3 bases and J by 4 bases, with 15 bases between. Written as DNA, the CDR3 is TGTGCCAGCAGTTTGGGGGTGGCAGGCATTAATGAAAAACTGTTTTTT. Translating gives CASSLGVAGINEKLFF.

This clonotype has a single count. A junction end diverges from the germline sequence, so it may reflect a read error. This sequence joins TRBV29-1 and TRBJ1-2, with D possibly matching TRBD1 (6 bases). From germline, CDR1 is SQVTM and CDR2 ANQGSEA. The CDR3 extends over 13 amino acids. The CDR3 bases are TGCAGCGCTGAACGCTCAGGGGCACGGGGCTACACCTTC. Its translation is CSAERSGARGYTF.

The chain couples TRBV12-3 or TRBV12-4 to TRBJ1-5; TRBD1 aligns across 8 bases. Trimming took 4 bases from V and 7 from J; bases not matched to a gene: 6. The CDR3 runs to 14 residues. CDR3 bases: TGTGCCAGCAGTTACTTGGACAGGGCCCAGCCCCAGCATTTT. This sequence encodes CASSYLDRAQPQHF.